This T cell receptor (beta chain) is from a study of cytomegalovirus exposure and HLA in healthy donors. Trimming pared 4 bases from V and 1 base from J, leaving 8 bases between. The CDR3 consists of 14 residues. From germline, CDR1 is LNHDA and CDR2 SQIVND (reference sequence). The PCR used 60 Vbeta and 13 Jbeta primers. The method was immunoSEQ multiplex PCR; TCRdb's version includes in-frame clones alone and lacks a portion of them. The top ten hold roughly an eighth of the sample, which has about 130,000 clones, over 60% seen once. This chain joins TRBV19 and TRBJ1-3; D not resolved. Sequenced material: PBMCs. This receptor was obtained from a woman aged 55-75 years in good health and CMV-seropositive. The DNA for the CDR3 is TGTGCCAGTAGTAGGGCGGGTTCTGGAAACACCATATATTTT. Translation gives CASSRAGSGNTIYF.